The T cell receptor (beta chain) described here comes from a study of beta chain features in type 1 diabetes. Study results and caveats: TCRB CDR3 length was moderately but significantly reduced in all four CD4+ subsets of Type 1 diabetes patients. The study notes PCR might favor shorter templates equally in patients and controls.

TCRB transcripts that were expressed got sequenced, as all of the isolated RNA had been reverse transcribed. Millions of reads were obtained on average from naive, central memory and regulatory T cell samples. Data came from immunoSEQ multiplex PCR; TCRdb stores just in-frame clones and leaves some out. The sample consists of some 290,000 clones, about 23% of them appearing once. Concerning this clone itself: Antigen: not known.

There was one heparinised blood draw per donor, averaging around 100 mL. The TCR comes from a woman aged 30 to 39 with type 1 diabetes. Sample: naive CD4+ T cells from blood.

CDR3 loop: CAIQRAGTYEQYF. Here the CDR3 DNA reads TGTGCCATCCAGAGGGCTGGGACCTACGAGCAGTACTTC. The rearrangement links TRBV25-1 to TRBJ2-7; D might be TRBD2 (5 bases). Germline V gene lookup returns CDR1 MGHDK and CDR2 SYGVNS. The CDR3 length is 13 residues. V was clipped by 10 bases and J by 2 bases, with 15 bases between them.